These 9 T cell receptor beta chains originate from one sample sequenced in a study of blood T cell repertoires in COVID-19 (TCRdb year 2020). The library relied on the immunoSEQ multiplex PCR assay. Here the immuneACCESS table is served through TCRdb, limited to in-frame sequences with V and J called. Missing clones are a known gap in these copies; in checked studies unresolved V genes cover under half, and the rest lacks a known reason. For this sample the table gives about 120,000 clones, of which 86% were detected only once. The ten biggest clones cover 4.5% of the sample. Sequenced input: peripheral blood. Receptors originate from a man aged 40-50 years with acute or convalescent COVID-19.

CDR3 in amino acids: CASSQPPGVRSNQPQHF. The CDR3 DNA sequence: TGTGCCAGCAGCCAACCTCCAGGGGTTAGAAGCAATCAGCCCCAGCATTTT. The genes are TRBV7-2 and TRBJ1-5; TRBD1 is a possible D gene (6 bases). There are 17 residues in the CDR3. V was trimmed by 5 bases and J by 1 base, leaving 18 bases between them. Germline V gives CDR1 SGHTA, CDR2 FQGNSA.

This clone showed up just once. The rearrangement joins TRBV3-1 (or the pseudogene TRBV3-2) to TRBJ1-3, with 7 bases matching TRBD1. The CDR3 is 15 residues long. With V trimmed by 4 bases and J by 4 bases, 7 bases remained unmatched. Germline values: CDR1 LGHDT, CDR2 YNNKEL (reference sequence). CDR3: CASSPRGGQGNTIYF. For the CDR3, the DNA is TGTGCCAGCAGCCCGCGAGGGGGACAGGGAAACACCATATATTTT.

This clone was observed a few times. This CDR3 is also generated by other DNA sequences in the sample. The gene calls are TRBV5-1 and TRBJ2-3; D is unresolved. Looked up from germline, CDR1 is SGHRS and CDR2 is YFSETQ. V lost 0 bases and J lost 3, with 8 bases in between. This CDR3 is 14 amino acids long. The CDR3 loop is CASSLGGNTDTQYF. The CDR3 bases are TGCGCCAGCAGCTTGGGCGGTAATACAGATACGCAGTATTTT.

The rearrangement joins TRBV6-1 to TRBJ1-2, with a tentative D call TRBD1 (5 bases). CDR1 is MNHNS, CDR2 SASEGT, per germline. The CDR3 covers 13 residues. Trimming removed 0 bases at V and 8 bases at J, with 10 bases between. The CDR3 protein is CASSEARVGGYTF. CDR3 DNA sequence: TGTGCCAGCAGTGAAGCCAGGGTGGGAGGCTACACCTTC.

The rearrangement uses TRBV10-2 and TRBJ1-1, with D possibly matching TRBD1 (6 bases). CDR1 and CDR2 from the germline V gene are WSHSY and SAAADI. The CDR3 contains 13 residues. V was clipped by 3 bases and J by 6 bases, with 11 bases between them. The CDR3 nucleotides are TGCGCCAGCAGTGAACAGGGCCCTGCTGAAGCTTTCTTT. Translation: CASSEQGPAEAFF.

DNA for the CDR3: TGCGCCAGCAGCTTGTATACGGGAGGCCGGACCGGGGAGCTGTTTTTT. Protein: CASSLYTGGRTGELFF. The chain links TRBV5-1 to TRBJ2-2, with TRBD2 matching 7 bases. The CDR3 covers 16 residues. The ends lost 1 base at V and 5 bases at J; junction bases unmatched: 8. Germline CDR1 is SGHRS and CDR2 is YFSETQ.

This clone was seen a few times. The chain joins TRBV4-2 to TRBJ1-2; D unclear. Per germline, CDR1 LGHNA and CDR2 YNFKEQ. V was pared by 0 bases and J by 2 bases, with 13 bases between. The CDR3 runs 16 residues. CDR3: CASSQDVTGKNYGYTF. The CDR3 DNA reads TGTGCCAGCAGCCAAGACGTCACGGGTAAAAACTATGGCTACACCTTC.

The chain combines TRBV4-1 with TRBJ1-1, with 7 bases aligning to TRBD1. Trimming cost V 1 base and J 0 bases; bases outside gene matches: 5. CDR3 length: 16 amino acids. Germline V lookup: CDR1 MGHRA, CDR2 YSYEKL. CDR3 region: CASSQGRGYLNTEAFF. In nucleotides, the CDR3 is TGCGCCAGCAGCCAAGGCAGGGGGTACCTGAACACTGAAGCTTTCTTT.

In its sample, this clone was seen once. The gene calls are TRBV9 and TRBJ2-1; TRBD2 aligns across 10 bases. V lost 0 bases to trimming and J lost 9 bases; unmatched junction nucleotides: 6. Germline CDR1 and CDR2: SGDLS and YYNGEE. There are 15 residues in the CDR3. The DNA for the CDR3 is TGTGCCAGCAGCGTAGCTAGCGGGAGTTCGGGTGAGCAGTTCTTC. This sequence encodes CASSVASGSSGEQFF.